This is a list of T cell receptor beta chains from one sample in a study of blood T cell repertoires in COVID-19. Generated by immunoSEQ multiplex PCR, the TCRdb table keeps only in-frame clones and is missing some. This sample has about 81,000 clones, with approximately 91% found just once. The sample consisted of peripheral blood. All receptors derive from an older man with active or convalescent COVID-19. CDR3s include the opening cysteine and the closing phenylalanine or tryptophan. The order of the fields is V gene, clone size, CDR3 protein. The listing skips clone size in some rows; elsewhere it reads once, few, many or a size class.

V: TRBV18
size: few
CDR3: CASSPPWQGENTGELFF

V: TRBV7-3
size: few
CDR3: CASSRRPGSYTGELFF

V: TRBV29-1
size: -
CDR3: CSVDGQPGNTF

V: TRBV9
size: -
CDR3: CASSVQGVGNTEAFF

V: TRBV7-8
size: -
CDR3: CASSPSPGTGAGANVLTF

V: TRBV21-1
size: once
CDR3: CASSGQFNEKLFF

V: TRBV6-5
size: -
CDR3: CASSEISTVYGYTF

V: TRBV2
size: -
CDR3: CASSSAPWSSYNSPLHF

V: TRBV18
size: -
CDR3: CASSRIRGGDSPLHF

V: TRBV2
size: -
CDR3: CASSIRRQGSGGANVLTF

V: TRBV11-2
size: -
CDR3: CASSATGTGGITDTQYF

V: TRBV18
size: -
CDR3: CASSPTGLNYGYTF

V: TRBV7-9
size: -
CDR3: CASSLGRRENTEAFF

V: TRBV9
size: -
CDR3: CASSLSGQGYEQYF

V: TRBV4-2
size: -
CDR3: CASSQDISNEQFF

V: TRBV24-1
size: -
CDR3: CATSDFTGPRETQYF

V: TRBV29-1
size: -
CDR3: CSVDSPSGYTF

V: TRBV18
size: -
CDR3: CASSLGQGEAFF

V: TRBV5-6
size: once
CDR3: CASSSLGEGMDTEAFF

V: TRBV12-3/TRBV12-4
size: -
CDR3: CASRNTGSAFF

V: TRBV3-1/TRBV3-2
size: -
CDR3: CASSPVFFSGGLQETQYF

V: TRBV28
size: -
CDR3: CASSFVVNTEAFF

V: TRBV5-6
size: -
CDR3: CASSSGGNYGYTF

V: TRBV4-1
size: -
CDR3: CASSPLDGTGGYEQYF

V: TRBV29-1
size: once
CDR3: CSVDSGKGVEQYF

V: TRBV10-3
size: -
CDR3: CAIKESPLSGANVLTF

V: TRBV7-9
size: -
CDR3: CASSLDLEGDEQFF

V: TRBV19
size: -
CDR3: CASSTSGRGLNEKLFF

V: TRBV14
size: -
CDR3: CASSQDKRSYNEQFF

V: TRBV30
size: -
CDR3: CAWSERRTTNEKLFF

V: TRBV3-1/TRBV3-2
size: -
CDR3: CASSRTPGNQPQHF

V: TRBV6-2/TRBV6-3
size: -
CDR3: CASSYWQGPYEQYF

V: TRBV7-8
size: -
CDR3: CASSSKTPAGKLFF

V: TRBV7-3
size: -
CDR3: CASSSRQGPGTEAFF

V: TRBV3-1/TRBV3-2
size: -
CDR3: CASSQAGTGGYQYF

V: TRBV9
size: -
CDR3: CASSVGTGALQLETQYF

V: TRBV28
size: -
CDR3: CASSGGPIYGYTF

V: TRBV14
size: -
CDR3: CASSEDQGGYTF

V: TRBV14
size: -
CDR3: CASSPRAPRNTEAFF

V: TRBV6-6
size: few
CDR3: CASSWSQETQYF

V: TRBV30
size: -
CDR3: CALAGGRPDTQYF

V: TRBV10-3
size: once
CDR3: CAISERDRDNSPLHF

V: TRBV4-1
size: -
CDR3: CASSQGQGAGTDTQYF